A selection of T cell receptor beta chains follows, all from one sample in a study of PD-1 blockade in classical Hodgkin lymphoma. The assay was immunoSEQ multiplex PCR, and TCRdb's table has in-frame clones only and misses some. The repertoire holds tens of thousands of clones, with 91% as singletons. Source material: peripheral blood mononuclear cells (PBMCs). These receptors were obtained from a human donor with classical Hodgkin lymphoma. The CDR3 runs from the conserved cysteine through the conserved F or W. Fields, in order: J gene, clone size, D gene, V gene, CDR3 protein, CDR3 DNA. The D gene is left open where the match is weak. Expanded clones get a size class; other rows say once, few or many, or leave the size out.

>TRBJ2-1|.|TRBD2|TRBV7-9
CASSQGLANEQFF
TGTGCCAGCAGCCAGGGACTAGCCAATGAGCAGTTCTTC
>TRBJ2-1|.|.|TRBV5-1
CASSFESARSSYNEQFF
TGCGCCAGCAGCTTTGAGTCGGCCCGTAGCTCCTACAATGAGCAGTTCTTC
>TRBJ2-5|.|.|TRBV6-4
CASSQGGTHGETQYF
TGTGCCAGCAGTCAGGGGGGGACCCACGGAGAGACCCAGTACTTC
>TRBJ2-7|once|TRBD2|TRBV10-3
CAITGLAGGTYEQYF
TGTGCCATCACCGGACTAGCGGGTGGAACCTACGAGCAGTACTTC
>TRBJ2-5|.|TRBD1|TRBV2
CASSPMTGFQETQYF
TGTGCCAGCAGTCCCATGACAGGGTTCCAAGAGACCCAGTACTTC
>TRBJ2-5|.|.|TRBV2
CASSDRGRETQYF
TGTGCCAGCAGTGACAGGGGCCGGGAGACCCAGTACTTC
>TRBJ1-5|.|.|TRBV28
CASSAHFKREPQHF
TGTGCCAGCAGTGCCCACTTCAAGCGCGAGCCCCAGCATTTT
>TRBJ1-1|.|.|TRBV4-1
CASSQSNTEAFF
TGCGCCAGCAGCCAATCGAACACTGAAGCTTTCTTT
>TRBJ2-7|.|TRBD2|TRBV7-2
CASSAGARGSSYEQYF
TGTGCCAGCAGCGCCGGGGCGCGGGGGTCCTCCTACGAGCAGTACTTC
>TRBJ1-5|few|.|TRBV10-1
CASSETSNQPQHF
TGCGCCAGCAGTGAGACTAGTAATCAGCCCCAGCATTTT
>TRBJ2-1|.|TRBD2|TRBV30
CAWSVLAVAEQFF
TGTGCCTGGAGTGTTCTAGCGGTGGCTGAGCAGTTCTTC
>TRBJ2-4|.|.|TRBV5-4
CASSSQGSKNIQYF
TGTGCCAGCAGCTCTCAGGGTTCCAAAAACATTCAGTACTTC
>TRBJ1-2|.|.|TRBV4-1
CASSHVLRGGYTF
TGCGCCAGCAGCCATGTATTGAGAGGTGGCTACACCTTC
>TRBJ2-1|.|TRBD2|TRBV2
CASSDSGRALNEQFF
TGTGCCAGCAGTGATAGCGGGAGGGCCCTCAATGAGCAGTTCTTC
>TRBJ1-2|.|.|TRBV11-2
CASSFVADANYGYTF
TGTGCCAGCAGCTTTGTAGCAGACGCTAACTATGGCTACACCTTC
>TRBJ1-2|.|.|TRBV6-1
CASSEAPRGYGYTF
TGTGCCAGCAGTGAAGCTCCCAGGGGCTATGGCTACACCTTC
>TRBJ2-3|.|.|TRBV5-4
CASSRSGVGDTQYF
TGTGCCAGCAGCCGTAGCGGAGTAGGTGATACGCAGTATTTT
>TRBJ2-5|.|.|TRBV7-2
CASRASGLHQETQYF
TGTGCCAGCAGGGCTTCGGGTTTGCACCAAGAGACCCAGTACTTC
>TRBJ2-7|.|.|TRBV5-1
CASSPLASQSNEQYF
TGCGCCAGCAGCCCGCTAGCGTCTCAATCCAACGAGCAGTACTTC
>TRBJ1-1|.|.|TRBV21-1
CASSKVGTGNTEAFF
.
>TRBJ1-2|.|TRBD1|TRBV28
CASSSVAAGQSYGYTF
TGTGCCAGCAGTTCGGTAGCGGCGGGACAGTCCTATGGCTACACCTTC
>TRBJ1-3|.|.|TRBV27
CASSLSPPGGNTIYF
TGTGCCAGCAGTTTATCGCCCCCCGGGGGAAACACCATATATTTT
>TRBJ2-1|.|.|TRBV10-3
CAISEEGAYNEQFF
TGTGCCATCAGTGAGGAGGGGGCCTACAATGAGCAGTTCTTC
>TRBJ2-5|.|TRBD1|TRBV10-3
CAISLDRDQETQYF
TGTGCCATCTCCCTCGACAGGGACCAAGAGACCCAGTACTTC
>TRBJ2-3|.|TRBD2|TRBV7-3
CASSPLGSGGTDTQYF
TGTGCCAGCAGCCCCCTGGGGAGCGGGGGGACAGATACGCAGTATTTT
>TRBJ2-1|.|.|TRBV5-1
CASRNSGPSDEQFF
TGCGCCAGCAGGAATTCAGGACCTTCGGATGAGCAGTTCTTC
>TRBJ2-1|.|TRBD2|TRBV4-3
CASSQEPSGRAGGDNEQFF
TGCGCCAGCAGCCAAGAACCGAGCGGGAGGGCCGGGGGTGACAATGAGCAGTTCTTC
>TRBJ1-1|.|TRBD1|TRBV7-9
CASSLGTDRQAFF
TGTGCCAGCAGTTTAGGGACAGATCGGCAAGCTTTCTTT
>TRBJ2-3|.|TRBD2|TRBV29-1
CSVETSGEFDTQYF
TGCAGCGTTGAGACTAGCGGGGAATTTGATACGCAGTATTTT
>TRBJ1-5|.|TRBD1|TRBV27
CASRQQGMSNQPQHF
TGTGCCAGCAGACAACAGGGGATGAGCAATCAGCCCCAGCATTTT
>TRBJ2-7|.|.|TRBV6-5
CASSYGETNEQYF
TGTGCCAGCAGTTATGGGGAGACCAACGAGCAGTACTTC
>TRBJ1-5|.|.|TRBV5-5
CASSLERGQPQHF
TGTGCCAGCAGCTTGGAGAGGGGCCAGCCCCAGCATTTT
>TRBJ1-1|.|.|TRBV6-1
CASTKGSTNTEAFF
TGTGCCAGCACGAAGGGGTCTACGAACACTGAAGCTTTCTTT
>TRBJ1-1|.|TRBD1|TRBV28
CASRTGGTEAFF
TGTGCCAGCAGGACAGGGGGCACTGAAGCTTTCTTT
>TRBJ1-2|.|.|TRBV28
CASIPGRHYGYTF
TGTGCCAGCATCCCGGGACGGCACTATGGCTACACCTTC
>TRBJ2-3|.|TRBD2|TRBV4-3
CASSPASGRHTDTQYF
TGCGCCAGCAGCCCCGCGAGCGGGAGGCACACAGATACGCAGTATTTT
>TRBJ2-7|few|TRBD2|TRBV9
CASSVGAGPLSYEQYF
TGTGCCAGCAGCGTAGGAGCGGGGCCTCTCTCCTACGAGCAGTACTTC
>TRBJ2-7|once|.|TRBV5-1
CASSLDAVGYEQYF
TGCGCCAGCAGCCTTGACGCGGTGGGCTACGAGCAGTACTTC
>TRBJ2-6|.|TRBD1|TRBV15
CATSEGDRARDVLTF
TGTGCCACCAGCGAAGGCGACAGGGCCCGGGACGTCCTGACTTTC
>TRBJ2-7|.|TRBD1|TRBV5-6
CASSGRDRVKIRHF
TGTGCCAGCAGCGGTCGGGACAGGGTAAAAATTAGGCACTTC
>TRBJ1-1|.|TRBD1|TRBV7-9
CASSLTGANTEAFF
TGTGCCAGCAGCTTAACAGGGGCGAACACTGAAGCTTTCTTT
>TRBJ2-1|.|TRBD2|TRBV29-1
CSVTLAGIYNEQFF
TGCAGCGTGACCCTAGCGGGGATCTACAATGAGCAGTTCTTC
>TRBJ2-1|.|TRBD2|TRBV18
CASSLGTSGSYNEQFF
TGTGCCAGCTCACTTGGGACTAGCGGCTCCTACAATGAGCAGTTCTTC
>TRBJ2-7|.|TRBD1|TRBV5-6
CASSLRQGGYEQYF
TGTGCCAGCAGCTTGCGACAGGGGGGCTACGAGCAGTACTTC
>TRBJ2-1|.|TRBD2|TRBV2
CASRGLAGLNEQFF
TGTGCCAGCAGGGGACTAGCGGGATTAAATGAGCAGTTCTTC